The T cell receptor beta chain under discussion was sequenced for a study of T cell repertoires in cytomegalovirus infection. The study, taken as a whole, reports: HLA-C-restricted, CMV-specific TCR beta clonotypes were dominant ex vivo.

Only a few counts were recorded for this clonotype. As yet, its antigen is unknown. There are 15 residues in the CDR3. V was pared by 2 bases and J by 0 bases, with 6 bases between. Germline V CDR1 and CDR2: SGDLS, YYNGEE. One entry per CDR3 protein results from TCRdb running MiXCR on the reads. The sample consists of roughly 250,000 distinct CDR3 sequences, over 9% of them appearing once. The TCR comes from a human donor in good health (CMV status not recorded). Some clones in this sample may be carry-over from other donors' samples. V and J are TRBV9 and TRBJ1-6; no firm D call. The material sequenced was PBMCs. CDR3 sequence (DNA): TGTGCCAGCAGCGTTTCTGCCTCCTATAATTCACCCCTCCACTTT. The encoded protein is CASSVSASYNSPLHF. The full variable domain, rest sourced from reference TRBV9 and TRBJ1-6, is DSGVTQTPKHLITATGQRVTLRCSPRSGDLSVYWYQQSLDQGLQFLIQYYNGEERAKGNILERFSAQQFPDLHSELNLSSLELGDSALYFCASSVSASYNSPLHFGNGTRLTVT.